The 24 T cell receptor beta chains given below trace back to one sample, sequenced in a study of T cells after yellow fever vaccination. TCRdb redid the calling of the 5' RACE reads with MiXCR, one entry per CDR3 protein. The data show approximately 450,000 distinct CDR3 sequences, under 20% seen once. Specimen: PBMCs, collected before the yellow fever booster vaccination. Receptor source: a man aged 18 to 29 who received the YFV17D yellow fever vaccine.

The rearrangement links TRBV9 to TRBJ2-5; TRBD1 agrees at 7 bases. From germline, CDR1 is SGDLS and CDR2 YYNGEE. V shed 3 bases and J 5 bases; nucleotides not matched to a gene: 10. This CDR3 comprises 15 residues. CDR3 DNA: TGTGCCAGCAGCGCAGACACAGGGGCAAGGGAGACCCAGTACTTC. It yields the protein CASSADTGARETQYF.

This clonotype was picked up a small number of times. This sequence joins TRBV7-9 and TRBJ2-3; 9 positions match TRBD1. The CDR3 runs 15 residues. The germline CDR1 and CDR2 sequences are SEHNR and FQNEAQ (reference sequence). J gave up 10 bases and V 3 bases, and 11 bases lay outside the gene matches. The CDR3 DNA sequence: TGTGCCAGCAGCTTGCCCCCGGGACAGGGTATCTCGCAGTATTTT. It translates to CASSLPPGQGISQYF.

The V gene is TRBV6-5, the J gene TRBJ1-6; the D gene is possibly TRBD1 (6 bases). Germline V gene data show CDR1 as MNHEY and CDR2 as SVGAGI. Trimming left V 8 bases short and J 5 bases short, with 10 bases between. The CDR3 is 13 residues long. CDR3 sequence (DNA): TGTGCCAGCCACACAGGGAATAATTCACCCCTCCACTTT. The encoded protein is CASHTGNNSPLHF.

The rearrangement uses TRBV29-1 and TRBJ2-3, with D perhaps TRBD1 or TRBD2 (5 bases each). The ends were cut back, 5 bases at V and 9 bases at J, with 12 bases in the middle. The CDR3 extends over 11 amino acids. Germline CDR1 and CDR2: SQVTM and ANQGSEA. The CDR3 protein is CSVPRGVTQYF. CDR3 in DNA: TGCAGCGTTCCCAGAGGGGTCACGCAGTATTTT.

CDR3 nucleotides: TGTGCCAGCAGTTATAGTACTAGCGGGGGGTCCTACGAGCAGTACTTC. Amino acid sequence: CASSYSTSGGSYEQYF. The chain is built from TRBV6-6 and TRBJ2-7, with TRBD2 identical over 12 bases. CDR1 and CDR2 from the germline V gene are MNHNY and SVGAGI (reference sequence). CDR3 size: 16 residues. Trimming cost V 3 bases and J 1 base; bases outside gene matches: 4.

The chain links TRBV14 to TRBJ1-2; D is ambiguous. The ends were cut back, 6 bases at V and 3 bases at J, with 17 bases in the middle. Germline CDR1 reads SGHDN; CDR2 reads FVKESK. This CDR3 has 15 amino acids. The CDR3, as DNA: TGTGCCAGCAGACCCCGGACGGGAAGGTACTATGGCTACACCTTC. Its protein is CASRPRTGRYYGYTF. The variable domain in full, completed from reference TRBV14 and TRBJ1-2, reads EAGVTQFPSHSVIEKGQTVTLRCDPISGHDNLYWYRRVMGKEIKFLLHFVKESKQDESGMPNNRFLAERTGGTYSTLKVQPAELEDSGVYFCASRPRTGRYYGYTFGSGTRLTVV.

A few counts support this clonotype. This chain links TRBV5-1 with TRBJ2-7; 9 bases align to TRBD1. The CDR3 runs to 17 residues. Germline trimming cut 4 bases from V and 1 base from J; bases unmatched to any gene: 12. CDR1 and CDR2 (germline): SGHRS, YFSETQ. The CDR3 coding sequence is TGCGCCAGCAGCCGGGGACAGGGCCCCGTTCTTTCCTACGAGCAGTACTTC. This encodes CASSRGQGPVLSYEQYF.

V is TRBV5-1 and J is TRBJ2-6; 10 bases fit TRBD1. Germline assignment: CDR1 SGHRS and CDR2 YFSETQ. CDR3 length equals 19 residues. V lost 0 bases to trimming and J lost 0 bases; unmatched junction nucleotides: 6. For the CDR3, the DNA is TGCGCCAGCAGCTTGGCGGGGACAGGGGATTACTCTGGGGCCAACGTCCTGACTTTC. Translated, it gives CASSLAGTGDYSGANVLTF.

The chain uses TRBV5-5 and TRBJ1-2, with a possible D match to TRBD1 (6 bases). The CDR3 runs 14 residues. V lost 0 bases and J 8 bases, leaving 14 bases between the germline ends. Per germline, CDR1 SGHKS and CDR2 YYEKEE (reference sequence). The CDR3, as DNA: TGTGCCAGCAGCTTGGAATGGGGGGCGCGGGGCTACACCTTC. Protein sequence: CASSLEWGARGYTF.

J is TRBJ2-5 and V is TRBV5-1; a possible D gene is TRBD1 (6 bases). This CDR3 region has 12 residues. From germline, CDR1 is SGHRS and CDR2 YFSETQ. V lost 5 bases and J 5 bases, leaving 10 bases between the germline ends. The CDR3 nucleotides read TGCGCCAGCAGTTCAGGGGCCGAGACCCAGTACTTC. As protein: CASSSGAETQYF.

Only a few counts were recorded for this clonotype. V usage is TRBV2 and J usage is TRBJ2-3; no definite D call. CDR1 is SNHLY, CDR2 FYNNEI, per germline. This CDR3 is built from 12 residues. The V and J ends lost 5 bases and 2 bases respectively, with 5 bases between them. The CDR3, as DNA: TGTGCCAGCAGTACTCACACAGATACGCAGTATTTT. It is translated as CASSTHTDTQYF.

This clonotype came up a few times. V and J are TRBV5-5 and TRBJ2-2; D is possibly TRBD2 (5 bases). Germline lookup yields CDR1 SGHKS and CDR2 YYEKEE (reference sequence). This CDR3 spans 18 amino acids. The V end was cut by 4 bases, the J end by 1 base, with 20 bases between. CDR3 residues: CASSLSISPRVNTGELFF. CDR3 sequence (DNA): TGTGCCAGCAGCCTATCTATCTCGCCGAGGGTGAACACCGGGGAGCTGTTTTTT.

V and J are TRBV7-2 and TRBJ2-1; 9 nucleotides agree with TRBD1. Germline loops: CDR1 SGHTA, CDR2 FQGNSA. This CDR3 is built from 15 residues. With V trimmed by 3 bases and J by 9 bases, 9 bases remained unmatched. The CDR3 DNA reads TGTGCCAGCAGCTTGGGACAGGGACCCTTTGGTGAGCAGTTCTTC. Protein product: CASSLGQGPFGEQFF.

In its sample, this clonotype was seen many times. This sequence joins TRBV4-1 and TRBJ2-7, with TRBD1 as a possible D gene (6 bases). The germline V and J ends were trimmed by 0 bases and 7 bases, with 16 bases remaining between them. Germline V gene lookup returns CDR1 MGHRA and CDR2 YSYEKL. The CDR3 length is 15 residues. CDR3 protein: CASSQEGGRGGEQYV. The DNA of the CDR3 is TGCGCCAGCAGCCAAGAGGGTGGCAGGGGTGGTGAGCAGTACGTC.

CDR3 amino acids: CASSLGLGIYEQYF. The DNA for the CDR3 is TGCGCCAGCAGCTTGGGACTCGGAATATACGAGCAGTACTTC. The chain combines TRBV5-1 with TRBJ2-7, with no clear D. CDR1 is SGHRS, CDR2 YFSETQ, per germline. The V and J ends lost 0 bases and 4 bases respectively, with 11 bases between them. This CDR3 has 14 amino acids. The full variable domain, its missing parts supplied by reference TRBV5-1 and TRBJ2-7, is KAGVTQTPRYLIKTRGQQVTLSCSPISGHRSVSWYQQTPGQGLQFLFEYFSETQRNKGNFPGRFSGRQFSNSRSEMNVSTLELGDSALYLCASSLGLGIYEQYFGPGTRLTVT.

This clonotype has a handful of counts. The chain carries TRBV4-2 and TRBJ2-3, with D uncertain. Germline V gives CDR1 LGHNA, CDR2 YNFKEQ. This CDR3 is 13 amino acids long. Trimming took 4 bases from V and 3 from J, leaving 8 bases between them. The CDR3 sequence: CASSPHGTDTQYF. In nucleotides, the CDR3 is TGTGCCAGCAGCCCGCATGGGACAGATACGCAGTATTTT.

This clonotype was seen a handful of times. This chain links TRBV24-1 with TRBJ2-5; perhaps TRBD2 as D (5 bases). Trimming left V 2 bases short and J 1 base short, with 10 bases between. The CDR3 is 15 amino acids. The germline V gene encodes CDR1 KGHDR and CDR2 SFDVKD. The CDR3 DNA reads as TGTGCCACCAGTGATTGGACTCTCGGCCAAGAGACCCAGTACTTC. Protein product: CATSDWTLGQETQYF.

CDR3 nucleotide sequence: TGTGCCAGCAGCGTAGCTAGCAGGGCTTACGAGCAGTACTTC. Encoded protein: CASSVASRAYEQYF. The V call is TRBV9, the J call TRBJ2-7; D tentatively reads TRBD1 or TRBD2 (5 bases each). V was cut by 0 bases and J by 4 bases, with 11 bases left in between. Looked up from germline, CDR1 is SGDLS and CDR2 is YYNGEE. This CDR3 spans 14 amino acids.

The rearrangement links TRBV5-4 to TRBJ2-4; D tentatively fits TRBD1 or TRBD2 (6 bases each). CDR1 and CDR2 from the germline V gene are SGHNT and YYREEE (reference sequence). V lost 4 bases and J lost 6, with 20 bases in between. The CDR3 sequence is 16 residues long. Here the CDR3 DNA reads TGTGCCAGCAGCCCGAAGGGAGGAGAGGGGGGAAACATTCAGTACTTC. Protein product: CASSPKGGEGGNIQYF.

This clonotype has more than one count but fewer than ten. This sequence joins TRBV5-1 and TRBJ2-1; TRBD1 matches at 7 bases. The CDR3 spans 14 residues. J lost 8 bases, V lost 0 bases, and 5 bases had no gene match. From germline, CDR1 is SGHRS and CDR2 YFSETQ. CDR3 sequence: CASSLGQGMDEQFF. The CDR3, as DNA: TGCGCCAGCAGCTTGGGACAGGGTATGGATGAGCAGTTCTTC.

The chain carries TRBV7-2 and TRBJ2-1, with D maybe TRBD1 (6 bases). Germline loops: CDR1 SGHTA, CDR2 FQGNSA. Trimming took off 3 bases at V and 2 bases at J, with 17 bases between the two ends. CDR3 length: 17 residues. The CDR3 DNA reads as TGTGCCAGCAGCTTCACTCTCCAGGGGCGGGCCTACAATGAGCAGTTCTTC. This translates into CASSFTLQGRAYNEQFF.

In this sample, this clonotype turned up a few times. The chain recombines TRBV10-3 with TRBJ2-1; D not resolved. Germline assignment: CDR1 ENHRY and CDR2 SYGVKD. Deletions cut 6 bases from V and 7 bases from J, with 10 bases between. The CDR3 sequence is 12 residues long. CDR3 nucleotide sequence: TGTGCCATCAGCCGCTATGAAAATGAGCAGTTCTTC. It is translated as CAISRYENEQFF.

This clonotype has more than one count but fewer than ten. The rearrangement joins TRBV18 to TRBJ1-1; no clear D gene. Between the trimmed V and J ends, which lost 0 bases and 4 bases, there was a span of 6 bases. CDR1 and CDR2 from the germline V gene are KGHSH and LQKENI. This CDR3 spans 13 amino acids. Here the CDR3 DNA reads TGTGCCAGCTCACCACCGGGGATCACTGAAGCTTTCTTT. Translation: CASSPPGITEAFF.

This CDR3 reads CAGRGETQYF. The CDR3 DNA is TGTGCGGGACGGGGGGAGACCCAGTACTTC. The chain combines TRBV24-1 with TRBJ2-5; possibly TRBD2 for D (6 bases). Germline CDR1 and CDR2: KGHDR and SFDVKD. CDR3 length: 10 residues.